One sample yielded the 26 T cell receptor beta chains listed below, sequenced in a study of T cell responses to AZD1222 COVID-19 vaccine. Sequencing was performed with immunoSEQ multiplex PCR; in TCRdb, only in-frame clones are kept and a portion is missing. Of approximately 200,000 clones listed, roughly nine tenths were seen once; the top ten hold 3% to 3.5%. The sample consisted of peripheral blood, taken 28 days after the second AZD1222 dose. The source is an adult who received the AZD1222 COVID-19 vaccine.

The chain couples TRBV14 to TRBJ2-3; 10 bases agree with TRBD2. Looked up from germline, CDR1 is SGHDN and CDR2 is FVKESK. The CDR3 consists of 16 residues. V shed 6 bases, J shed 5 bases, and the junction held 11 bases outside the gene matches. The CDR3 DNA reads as TGTGCCAGCAGTTCAAGCCCGGGACTAGCGATAGATACGCAGTATTTT. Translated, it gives CASSSSPGLAIDTQYF.

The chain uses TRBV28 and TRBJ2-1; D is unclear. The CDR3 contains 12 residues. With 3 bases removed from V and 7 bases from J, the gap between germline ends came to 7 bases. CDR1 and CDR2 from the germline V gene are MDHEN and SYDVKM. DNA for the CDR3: TGTGCCAGCAGTTTGGTTTGGAATGAGCAGTTCTTC. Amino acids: CASSLVWNEQFF.

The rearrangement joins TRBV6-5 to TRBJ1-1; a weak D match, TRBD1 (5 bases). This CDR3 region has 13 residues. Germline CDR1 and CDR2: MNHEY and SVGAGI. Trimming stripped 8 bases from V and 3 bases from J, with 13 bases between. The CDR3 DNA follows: TGTGCCAGCGCCCTCGGAGGGGACACTGAAGCTTTCTTT. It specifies CASALGGDTEAFF.

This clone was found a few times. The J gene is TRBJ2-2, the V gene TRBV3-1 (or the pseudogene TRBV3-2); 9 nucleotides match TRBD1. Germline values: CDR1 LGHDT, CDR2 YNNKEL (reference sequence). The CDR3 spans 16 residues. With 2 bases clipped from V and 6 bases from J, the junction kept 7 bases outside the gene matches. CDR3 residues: CASSQTGTGRAGELFF. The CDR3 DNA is TGTGCCAGCAGCCAAACCGGGACAGGGCGTGCCGGGGAGCTGTTTTTT.

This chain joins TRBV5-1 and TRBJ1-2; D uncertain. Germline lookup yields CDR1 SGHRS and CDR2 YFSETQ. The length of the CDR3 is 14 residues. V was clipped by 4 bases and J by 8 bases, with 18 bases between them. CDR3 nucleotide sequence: TGCGCCAGCAGCACCTGGACGGGAGGGCAAGGCTACACCTTC. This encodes CASSTWTGGQGYTF.

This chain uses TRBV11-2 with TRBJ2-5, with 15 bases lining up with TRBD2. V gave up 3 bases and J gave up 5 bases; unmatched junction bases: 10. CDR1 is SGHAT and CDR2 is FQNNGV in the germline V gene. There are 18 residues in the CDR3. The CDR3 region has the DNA TGTGCCAGCAGCTTCGGACTAGCGGGAGGGGGCTTTTCGGAGACCCAGTACTTC. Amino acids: CASSFGLAGGGFSETQYF.

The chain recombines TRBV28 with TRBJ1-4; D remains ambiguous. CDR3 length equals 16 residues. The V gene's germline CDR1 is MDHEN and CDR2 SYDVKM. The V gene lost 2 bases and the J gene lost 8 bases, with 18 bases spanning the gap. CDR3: CASSLMGVKGDEKLFF. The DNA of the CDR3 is TGTGCCAGCAGTTTAATGGGCGTCAAGGGAGACGAAAAACTGTTTTTT.

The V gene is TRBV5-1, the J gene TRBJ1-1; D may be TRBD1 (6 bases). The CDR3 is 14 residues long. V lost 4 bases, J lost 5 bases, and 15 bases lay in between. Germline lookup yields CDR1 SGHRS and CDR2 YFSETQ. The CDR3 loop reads CASSQEQGRTEAFF. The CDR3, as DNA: TGCGCCAGCAGCCAGGAACAGGGAAGGACTGAAGCTTTCTTT.

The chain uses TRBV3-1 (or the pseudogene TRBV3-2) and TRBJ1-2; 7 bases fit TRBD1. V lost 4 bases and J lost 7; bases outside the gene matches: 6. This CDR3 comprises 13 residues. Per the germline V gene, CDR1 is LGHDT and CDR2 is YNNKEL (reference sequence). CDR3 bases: TGTGCCAGCAGCCCCATGAGGGACAGTGGCTACACCTTC. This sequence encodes CASSPMRDSGYTF.

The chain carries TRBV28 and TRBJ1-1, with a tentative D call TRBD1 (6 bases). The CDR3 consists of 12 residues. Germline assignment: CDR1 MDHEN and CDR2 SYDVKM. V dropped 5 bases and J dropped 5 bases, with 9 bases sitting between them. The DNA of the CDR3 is TGTGCCAGCAGTATAGGGGGGACTGAAGCTTTCTTT. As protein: CASSIGGTEAFF.

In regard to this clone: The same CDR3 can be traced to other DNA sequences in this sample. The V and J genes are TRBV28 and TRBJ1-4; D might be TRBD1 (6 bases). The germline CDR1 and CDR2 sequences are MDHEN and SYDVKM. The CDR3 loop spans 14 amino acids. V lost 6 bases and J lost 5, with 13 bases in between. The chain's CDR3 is CASSTGQSNEKLFF. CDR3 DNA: TGTGCCAGCAGCACTGGACAGTCAAATGAAAAACTGTTTTTT. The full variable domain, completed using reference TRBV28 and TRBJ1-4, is DVKVTQSSRYLVKRTGEKVFLECVQDMDHENMFWYRQDPGLGLRLIYFSYDVKMKEKGDIPEGYSVSREKKERFSLILESASTNQTSMYLCASSTGQSNEKLFFGSGTQLSVL.

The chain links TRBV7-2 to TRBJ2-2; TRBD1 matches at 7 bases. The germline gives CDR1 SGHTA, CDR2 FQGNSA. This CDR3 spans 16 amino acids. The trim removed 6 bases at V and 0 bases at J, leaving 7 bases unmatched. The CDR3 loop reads CASRPTGTANTGELFF. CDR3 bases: TGTGCCAGCAGGCCGACAGGGACCGCGAACACCGGGGAGCTGTTTTTT.

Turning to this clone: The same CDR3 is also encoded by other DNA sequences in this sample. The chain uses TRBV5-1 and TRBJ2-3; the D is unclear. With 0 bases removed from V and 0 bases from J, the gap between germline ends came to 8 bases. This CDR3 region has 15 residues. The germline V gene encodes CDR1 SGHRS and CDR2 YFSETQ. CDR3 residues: CASSLEASSTDTQYF. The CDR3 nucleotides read TGCGCCAGCAGCTTGGAGGCGTCTAGCACAGATACGCAGTATTTT.

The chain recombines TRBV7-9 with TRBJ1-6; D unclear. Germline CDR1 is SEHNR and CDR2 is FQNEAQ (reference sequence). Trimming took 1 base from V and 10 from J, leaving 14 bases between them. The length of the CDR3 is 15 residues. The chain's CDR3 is CASSLGTRDGSPLHF. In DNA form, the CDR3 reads TGTGCCAGCAGCTTAGGGACGCGAGATGGATCACCCCTCCACTTT.

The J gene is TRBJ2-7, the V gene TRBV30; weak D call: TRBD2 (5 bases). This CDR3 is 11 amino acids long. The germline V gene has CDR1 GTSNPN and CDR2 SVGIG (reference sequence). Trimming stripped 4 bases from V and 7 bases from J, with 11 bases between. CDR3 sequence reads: CAWNTEGEQYF. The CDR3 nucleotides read TGTGCCTGGAATACCGAGGGAGAGCAGTACTTC.

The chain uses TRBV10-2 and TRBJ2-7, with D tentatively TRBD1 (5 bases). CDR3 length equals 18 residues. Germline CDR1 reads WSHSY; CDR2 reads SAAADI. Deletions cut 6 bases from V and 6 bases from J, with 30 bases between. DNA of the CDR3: TGCGCCAGCAGCGGCTTACAGGTCGGGTGGGCGAGCCGCCCCGAGCAGTACTTC. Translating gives CASSGLQVGWASRPEQYF.

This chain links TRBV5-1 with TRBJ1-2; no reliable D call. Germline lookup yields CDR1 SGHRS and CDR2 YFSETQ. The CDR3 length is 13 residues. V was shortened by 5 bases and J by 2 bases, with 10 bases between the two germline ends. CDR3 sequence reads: CASRENSNYGYTF. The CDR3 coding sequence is TGCGCCAGCAGGGAAAATTCGAACTATGGCTACACCTTC.

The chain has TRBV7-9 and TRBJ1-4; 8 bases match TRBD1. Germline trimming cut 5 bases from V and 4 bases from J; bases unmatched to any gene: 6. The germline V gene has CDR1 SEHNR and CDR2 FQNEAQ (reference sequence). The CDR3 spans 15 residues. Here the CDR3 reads CASSRRGQVNEKLFF. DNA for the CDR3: TGTGCCAGCAGCCGCAGGGGACAGGTTAATGAAAAACTGTTTTTT. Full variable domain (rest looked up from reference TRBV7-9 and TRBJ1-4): DTGVSQNPRHKITKRGQNVTFRCDPISEHNRLYWYRQTLGQGPEFLTYFQNEAQLEKSRLLSDRFSAERPKGSFSTLEIQRTEQGDSAMYLCASSRRGQVNEKLFFGSGTQLSVL.

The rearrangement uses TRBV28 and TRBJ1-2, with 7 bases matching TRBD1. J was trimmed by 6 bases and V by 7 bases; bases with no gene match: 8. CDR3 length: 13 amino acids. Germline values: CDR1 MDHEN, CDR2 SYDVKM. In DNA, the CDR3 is TGTGCCAGCACCCAGACAGGGATAGATGGCTACACCTTC. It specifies CASTQTGIDGYTF.

The DNA of the CDR3 is TGTGCCATCAGTGAGTCGATGCCGGGAGGAGGAGCCCCCACCGGGGAGCTGTTTTTT. Residues: CAISESMPGGGAPTGELFF. V is TRBV10-3 and J is TRBJ2-2; 7 bases fit TRBD2. This CDR3 region has 19 residues. Germline-derived CDR1 and CDR2 are ENHRY and SYGVKD. The V gene end was trimmed by 0 bases and the J gene end by 4 bases; junction bases not matched to a gene: 14.

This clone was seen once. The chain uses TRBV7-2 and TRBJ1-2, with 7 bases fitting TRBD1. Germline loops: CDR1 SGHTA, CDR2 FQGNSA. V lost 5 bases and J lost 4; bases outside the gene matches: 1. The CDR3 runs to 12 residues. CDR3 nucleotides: TGTGCCAGCAGCCGACAGGGCTATGGCTACACCTTC. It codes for CASSRQGYGYTF.

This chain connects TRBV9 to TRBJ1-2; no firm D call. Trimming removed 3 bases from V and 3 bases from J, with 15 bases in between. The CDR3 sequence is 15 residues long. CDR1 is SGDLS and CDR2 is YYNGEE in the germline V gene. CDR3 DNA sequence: TGTGCCAGCAGCGCAAGCGGAGCTAGGGACTATGGCTACACCTTC. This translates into CASSASGARDYGYTF.

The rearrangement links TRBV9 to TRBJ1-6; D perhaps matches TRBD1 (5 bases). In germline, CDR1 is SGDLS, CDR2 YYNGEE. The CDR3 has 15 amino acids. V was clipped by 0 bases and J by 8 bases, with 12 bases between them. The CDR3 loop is CASSVGGSAYSPLHF. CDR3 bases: TGTGCCAGCAGCGTAGGGGGGTCGGCGTATTCACCCCTCCACTTT.

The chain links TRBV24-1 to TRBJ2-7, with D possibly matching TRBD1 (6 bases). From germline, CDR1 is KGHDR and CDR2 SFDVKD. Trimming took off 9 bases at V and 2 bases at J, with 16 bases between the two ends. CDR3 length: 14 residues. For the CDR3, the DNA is TGTGCCACCGAGGGGGTCAACGAACCCTACGAGCAGTACTTC. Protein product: CATEGVNEPYEQYF.

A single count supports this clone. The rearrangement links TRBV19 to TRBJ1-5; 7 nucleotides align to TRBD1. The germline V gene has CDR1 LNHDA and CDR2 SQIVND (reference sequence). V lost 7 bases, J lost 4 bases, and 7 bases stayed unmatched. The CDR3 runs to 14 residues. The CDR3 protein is CASIRQGANQPQHF. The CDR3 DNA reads TGTGCCAGTATCCGACAGGGAGCTAATCAGCCCCAGCATTTT. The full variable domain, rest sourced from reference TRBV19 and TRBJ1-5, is DGGITQSPKYLFRKEGQNVTLSCEQNLNHDAMYWYRQDPGQGLRLIYYSQIVNDFQKGDIAEGYSVSREKKESFPLTVTSAQKNPTAFYLCASIRQGANQPQHFGDGTRLSIL.

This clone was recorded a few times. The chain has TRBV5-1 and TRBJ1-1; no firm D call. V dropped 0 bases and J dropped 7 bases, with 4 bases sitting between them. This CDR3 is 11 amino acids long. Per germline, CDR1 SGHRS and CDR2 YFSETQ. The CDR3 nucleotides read TGCGCCAGCAGCTTGGGTGATGAAGCTTTCTTT. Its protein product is CASSLGDEAFF.